What follows are 31 T cell receptor beta chains derived from one specimen sequenced in a study of beta chain features in type 1 diabetes. Study results and caveats: When Type 1 diabetes patients were examined, their TCRB CDR3s proved moderately but significantly shorter in all four CD4+ subsets.

These receptors' antigens are unknown. Reverse transcription of all isolated RNA meant that expressed TCRB transcripts were sequenced. Sequenced by immunoSEQ multiplex PCR; TCRdb stores in-frame clones only, minus some. Counted here are a few hundred thousand clones, roughly 14% occurring once; the ten biggest clones make up roughly 0.015%. The specimen sequenced was naive CD4+ T cells from blood. These receptors came from a woman aged 18-30 years with type 1 diabetes.

In this sample, this clone turned up a few times. Distinct nucleotide sequences in the sample also encode this CDR3. The V and J genes are TRBV7-9 and TRBJ2-3; 11 bases fit TRBD2. The CDR3 extends over 16 amino acids. Losses at the gene ends were 5 bases for V and 0 bases for J; bases not matched to a gene: 4. Germline-derived CDR1 and CDR2 are SEHNR and FQNEAQ (reference sequence). Here the CDR3 DNA reads TGTGCCAGCAGCCCTCGGACTAGCGGGAGCACAGATACGCAGTATTTT. Its protein product is CASSPRTSGSTDTQYF.

This clone has a handful of counts. V and J are TRBV28 and TRBJ2-5, with 11 positions matching TRBD2. Germline CDR1 reads MDHEN; CDR2 reads SYDVKM. The trim removed 4 bases at V and 1 base at J, leaving 5 bases unmatched. This CDR3 spans 16 amino acids. The DNA for the CDR3 is TGTGCCAGCAGTTCCTGGCTAGCGGGAGGCCAAGAGACCCAGTACTTC. Translation gives CASSSWLAGGQETQYF.

The gene calls are TRBV19 and TRBJ2-1; D might be TRBD1 (7 bases). The germline V and J ends were trimmed by 9 bases and 7 bases, with 22 bases remaining between them. This CDR3 is 15 amino acids long. Per germline, CDR1 LNHDA and CDR2 SQIVND (reference sequence). The CDR3: CASTPGWSGGNEQFF. CDR3 coding DNA: TGTGCCAGCACCCCCGGGTGGTCAGGGGGGAATGAGCAGTTCTTC.

This chain connects TRBV7-9 to TRBJ2-5, with D unclear. Germline V gene data show CDR1 as SEHNR and CDR2 as FQNEAQ (reference sequence). V was trimmed by 3 bases and J by 4 bases, leaving 12 bases between them. The CDR3 sequence is 14 residues long. In DNA form, the CDR3 reads TGTGCCAGCAGCTTCCGCATCCACGGAGAGACCCAGTACTTC. Encoded protein: CASSFRIHGETQYF.

This clone was found a few times. The chain carries TRBV18 and TRBJ2-3; D gene ambiguous. V lost 0 bases and J 4 bases, leaving 2 bases between the germline ends. Germline loops: CDR1 KGHSH, CDR2 LQKENI. The CDR3 is made up of 12 amino acids. The CDR3 is CASSPPSDTQYF. CDR3 in DNA: TGTGCCAGCTCACCACCCTCAGATACGCAGTATTTT.

This clone has just a few counts. The chain couples TRBV30 to TRBJ1-1, with a weak D call TRBD1 (6 bases). In germline, CDR1 is GTSNPN, CDR2 SVGIG (reference sequence). Trimming shortened V by 2 bases and J by 1 base, and 14 bases separated the two germline ends. The CDR3 sequence is 15 residues long. The CDR3 sequence: CAWSRDNLRNTEAFF. The DNA for the CDR3 is TGTGCCTGGAGTAGGGACAACCTGAGGAACACTGAAGCTTTCTTT.

In this sample, this clone turned up a few times. V is TRBV30 and J is TRBJ2-6; TRBD1 matches 8 bases. The V gene end was trimmed by 5 bases and the J gene end by 2 bases; junction bases not matched to a gene: 2. The CDR3 is 14 amino acids. CDR1 and CDR2 (germline): GTSNPN, SVGIG (reference sequence). CDR3 amino acids: CAWHRGAGANVLTF. DNA of the CDR3: TGTGCCTGGCACAGGGGGGCTGGGGCCAACGTCCTGACTTTC.

To note about this clone: Other DNA sequences of this sample code for an identical CDR3. The rearrangement joins TRBV29-1 to TRBJ2-3; TRBD2 matches at 8 bases. CDR3 length equals 13 residues. Germline V gene data show CDR1 as SQVTM and CDR2 as ANQGSEA. J lost 3 bases, V lost 6 bases, and 5 bases had no gene match. In nucleotides, the CDR3 is TGCAGCGTAAGCGGGAGAGTTACAGATACGCAGTATTTT. Its protein is CSVSGRVTDTQYF.

The rearrangement uses TRBV9 and TRBJ1-2; 7 bases align to TRBD1. The germline V gene has CDR1 SGDLS and CDR2 YYNGEE. Unmatched junction bases numbered 5, after V lost 0 bases and J lost 6 bases. This CDR3 has 14 residues. The CDR3 nucleotides are TGTGCCAGCAGCGTAGATTCAGGGGGAAATGGCTACACCTTC. Translating it yields CASSVDSGGNGYTF.

This rearrangement joins TRBV4-3 to TRBJ2-1; 10 bases map to TRBD2. This CDR3 has 14 residues. With 0 bases clipped from V and 8 bases from J, the junction kept 1 base outside the gene matches. In germline, CDR1 is LGHNA, CDR2 YSLEER. The CDR3 DNA sequence: TGCGCCAGCAGCCAAGAAGGGACTAGCGATGAGCAGTTCTTC. Its protein product is CASSQEGTSDEQFF.

J is TRBJ1-1 and V is TRBV7-2; tentative D call: TRBD1 (6 bases). The V gene's germline CDR1 is SGHTA and CDR2 FQGNSA. This CDR3 has 15 residues. Trimming took off 4 bases at V and 1 base at J, with 13 bases between the two ends. CDR3: CASSSPDRRNTEAFF. CDR3 nucleotides: TGTGCCAGCAGCTCGCCCGACAGGAGGAACACTGAAGCTTTCTTT.

The DNA for the CDR3 is TGCGCCAGCAGCCAAGACGTCCTGAACACCGGGGAGCTGTTTTTT. Residues: CASSQDVLNTGELFF. V and J are TRBV4-3 and TRBJ2-2, with D uncertain. The CDR3 consists of 15 residues. The V and J ends lost 0 bases and 1 base respectively, with 6 bases between them. The V gene's germline CDR1 is LGHNA and CDR2 YSLEER.

The chain is built from TRBV7-9 and TRBJ2-5, with D perhaps matching TRBD1 (6 bases). The V and J ends lost 3 bases and 4 bases respectively, with 15 bases between them. The CDR3 runs to 15 residues. CDR1 and CDR2 (germline): SEHNR, FQNEAQ (reference sequence). In DNA, the CDR3 is TGTGCCAGCAGCTTTTTTCTTCCAGGGGTAGAGACCCAGTACTTC. Translation gives CASSFFLPGVETQYF.

This clone turned up a few times. The chain couples TRBV9 to TRBJ2-6, with 10 bases identical to TRBD1. The CDR3 loop spans 19 amino acids. Germline V gene data show CDR1 as SGDLS and CDR2 as YYNGEE. Germline trimming cut 3 bases from V and 1 base from J; bases unmatched to any gene: 10. The CDR3 nucleotides read TGTGCCAGCAGCGAACCGTCGGGACAGGGGTTGTCTGGGGCCAACGTCCTGACTTTC. Its translation: CASSEPSGQGLSGANVLTF.

This clone was counted only a few times. The V call is TRBV6-5, the J call TRBJ2-1; 9 positions match TRBD1. Germline CDR1 and CDR2: MNHEY and SVGAGI. With 5 bases clipped from V and 3 bases from J, the junction kept 5 bases outside the gene matches. This CDR3 region has 15 residues. CDR3 nucleotide sequence: TGTGCCAGCAGTCCACAGGGGGCTAACTACAATGAGCAGTTCTTC. This gives the protein CASSPQGANYNEQFF.

The V and J genes are TRBV11-3 and TRBJ2-7; tentatively, D is TRBD2 (5 bases). CDR1 is SGHNT, CDR2 YENEEA, per germline. This CDR3 has 14 residues. Trimming stripped 0 bases from V and 0 bases from J, with 6 bases between. Written as DNA, the CDR3 is TGTGCCAGCAGCTTAGAGGGGAGCTCCTACGAGCAGTACGTC. As protein: CASSLEGSSYEQYV.

This clone was detected only a few times. DNA for the CDR3: TGTGCCAGCAGCTTTATCGAACGGGGACTAGGAGAATCCTACGAGCAGTACTTC. It yields the protein CASSFIERGLGESYEQYF. The rearrangement links TRBV5-6 to TRBJ2-7; the match to TRBD2 covers 8 bases. J gave up 1 base and V 2 bases, and 14 bases lay outside the gene matches. This CDR3 is built from 18 residues. Germline V CDR1 and CDR2: SGHDT, YYEEEE.

This clone has just a few counts. V is TRBV25-1 and J is TRBJ2-2; perhaps TRBD2 as D (7 bases). Trimming cost V 6 bases and J 5 bases, with 13 bases left between them. This CDR3 is built from 14 residues. From germline, CDR1 is MGHDK and CDR2 SYGVNS. CDR3 residues: CASSIGGGTGELFF. The CDR3 DNA sequence: TGTGCCAGCAGCATAGGGGGGGGTACCGGGGAGCTGTTTTTT.

This clone was counted a few times. The V and J genes are TRBV2 and TRBJ2-1; D gene unclear. Germline loops: CDR1 SNHLY, CDR2 FYNNEI. The V and J ends lost 3 bases and 5 bases respectively, with 14 bases between them. This CDR3 is built from 15 residues. The chain's CDR3 is CASSEEFAADNEQFF. The CDR3, as DNA: TGTGCCAGCAGTGAGGAATTCGCCGCGGACAATGAGCAGTTCTTC.

The V gene is TRBV11-2, the J gene TRBJ2-5; D is possibly TRBD2 (6 bases). The CDR3 consists of 15 residues. Germline V CDR1 and CDR2: SGHAT, FQNNGV. V was clipped by 5 bases and J by 4 bases, with 17 bases between them. DNA of the CDR3: TGTGCCAGCAGCCCTAGACCCGGGACTTCAGAGACCCAGTACTTC. Amino acid sequence: CASSPRPGTSETQYF.

The rearrangement joins TRBV18 to TRBJ2-3; tentative D call: TRBD2 (6 bases). V was trimmed by 4 bases and J by 8 bases, leaving 22 bases between them. The CDR3 covers 16 residues. The germline V gene encodes CDR1 KGHSH and CDR2 LQKENI. CDR3 protein: CASSQQQDGGGATQYF. CDR3 sequence (DNA): TGTGCCAGCTCACAACAACAGGACGGGGGAGGTGCTACGCAGTATTTT.

The chain is built from TRBV19 and TRBJ1-1; TRBD1 matches at 8 bases. V dropped 3 bases and J dropped 1; count of bases not matched to a gene: 13. The CDR3 consists of 18 residues. CDR1 and CDR2 (germline): LNHDA, SQIVND (reference sequence). The CDR3 nucleotides read TGTGCCAGTAGTATGAGTACTTGGACAGGGAGTAAGAACACTGAAGCTTTCTTT. Residues: CASSMSTWTGSKNTEAFF.

This clone was seen only a few times. This CDR3 is CASSLDLNRAYEQYV. CDR3 nucleotide sequence: TGTGCCAGCAGCCTTGACCTAAACAGGGCCTACGAGCAGTACGTC. The chain employs TRBV7-2 and TRBJ2-7, with D maybe TRBD1 (6 bases). Germline loops: CDR1 SGHTA, CDR2 FQGNSA. This CDR3 is built from 15 residues. The ends were cut back, 5 bases at V and 2 bases at J, with 16 bases in the middle.

This clone was observed a few times. The chain joins TRBV11-2 to TRBJ2-1; TRBD2 matches at 10 bases. In germline, CDR1 is SGHAT, CDR2 FQNNGV. Trimming took 8 bases from V and 7 from J; bases not matched to a gene: 8. There are 14 residues in the CDR3. DNA for the CDR3: TGTGCCAGCCAGTCCCTAGCGGGAGCGAATGAGCAGTTCTTC. Translating it yields CASQSLAGANEQFF.

The V gene is TRBV6-1, the J gene TRBJ2-7; a weak D match, TRBD1 (6 bases). From germline, CDR1 is MNHNS and CDR2 SASEGT. There are 14 residues in the CDR3. V lost 7 bases and J 0 bases, leaving 13 bases between the germline ends. The CDR3 here is CASTHGQSSYEQYF. The DNA of the CDR3 is TGTGCCAGCACCCATGGACAGTCCTCCTACGAGCAGTACTTC.

The rearrangement uses TRBV19 and TRBJ2-5, with D possibly matching TRBD2 (5 bases). The V and J ends lost 3 bases and 9 bases respectively, with 17 bases between them. The CDR3 runs 14 residues. Germline V gene lookup returns CDR1 LNHDA and CDR2 SQIVND (reference sequence). The CDR3 here is CASSISREYRAQYF. The CDR3 DNA is TGTGCCAGTAGTATCTCTCGGGAATATAGGGCCCAGTACTTC.

This clone has just a few counts. This specimen includes other DNA sequences encoding the same CDR3. V gene TRBV2 combines with J gene TRBJ1-2; possibly TRBD1 for D (5 bases). From germline, CDR1 is SNHLY and CDR2 FYNNEI. The CDR3 is made up of 13 amino acids. Trimming cost V 2 bases and J 2 bases, with 6 bases left between them. The DNA for the CDR3 is TGTGCCAGCAGTGAACAGGGCAACTATGGCTACACCTTC. Its translation: CASSEQGNYGYTF.

The rearrangement links TRBV18 to TRBJ2-5; the D gene is possibly TRBD2 (6 bases). The CDR3 extends over 13 amino acids. Between the trimmed V and J ends, which lost 2 bases and 5 bases, there was a span of 9 bases. Germline values: CDR1 KGHSH, CDR2 LQKENI. The CDR3 sequence: CASSPGGLETQYF. The CDR3 coding sequence is TGTGCCAGCTCACCAGGAGGGCTCGAGACCCAGTACTTC.

The table lists this clone with a few counts. The rearrangement joins TRBV5-1 to TRBJ2-5; 8 bases are a match to TRBD2. The trim removed 4 bases at V and 5 bases at J, leaving 1 base unmatched. CDR1 SGHRS and CDR2 YFSETQ come from the germline V gene. The CDR3 covers 12 residues. The CDR3 protein is CASSGTRETQYF. The CDR3 nucleotides are TGCGCCAGCAGCGGGACTAGGGAGACCCAGTACTTC.

The J gene is TRBJ2-2, the V gene TRBV5-1, with D tentatively TRBD2 (6 bases). The V gene's germline CDR1 is SGHRS and CDR2 YFSETQ. The V end lost 0 bases, the J end lost 3 bases, and 12 bases lay between the germline ends. The CDR3 has 16 amino acids. The CDR3 spells CASSLGVGSHTGELFF. In DNA, the CDR3 is TGCGCCAGCAGCTTGGGGGTCGGGAGTCACACCGGGGAGCTGTTTTTT. The whole variable domain, remainder taken from reference TRBV5-1 and TRBJ2-2, is KAGVTQTPRYLIKTRGQQVTLSCSPISGHRSVSWYQQTPGQGLQFLFEYFSETQRNKGNFPGRFSGRQFSNSRSEMNVSTLELGDSALYLCASSLGVGSHTGELFFGEGSRLTVL.

The chain employs TRBV2 and TRBJ1-4, with 8 bases matching TRBD1. This CDR3 has 15 amino acids. V lost 2 bases, J lost 5 bases, and 4 bases stayed unmatched. Germline V gene lookup returns CDR1 SNHLY and CDR2 FYNNEI. CDR3 DNA: TGTGCCAGCAGTGAAAGCAGGGGGCGCAATGAAAAACTGTTTTTT. This encodes CASSESRGRNEKLFF.